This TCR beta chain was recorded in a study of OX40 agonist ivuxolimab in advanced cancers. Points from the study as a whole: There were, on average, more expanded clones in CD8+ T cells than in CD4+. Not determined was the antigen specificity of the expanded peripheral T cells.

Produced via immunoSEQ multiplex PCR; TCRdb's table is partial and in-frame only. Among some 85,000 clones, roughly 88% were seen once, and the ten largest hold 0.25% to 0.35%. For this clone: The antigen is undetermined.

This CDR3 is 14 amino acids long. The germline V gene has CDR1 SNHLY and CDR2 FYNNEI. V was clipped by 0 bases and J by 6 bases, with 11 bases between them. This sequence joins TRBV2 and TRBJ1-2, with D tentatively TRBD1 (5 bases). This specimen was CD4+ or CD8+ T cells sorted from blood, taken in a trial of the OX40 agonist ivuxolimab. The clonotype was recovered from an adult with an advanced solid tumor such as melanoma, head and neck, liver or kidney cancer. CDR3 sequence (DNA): TGTGCCAGCAGTGAAGCAGGGGTGAATAATGGCTACACCTTC. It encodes CASSEAGVNNGYTF. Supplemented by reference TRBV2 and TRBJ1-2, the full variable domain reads EPEVTQTPSHQVTQMGQEVILRCVPISNHLYFYWYRQILGQKVEFLVSFYNNEISEKSEIFDDQFSVERPDGSNFTLKIRSTKLEDSAMYFCASSEAGVNNGYTFGSGTRLTVV.